The source of this TCR beta chain is a study of T cell changes during pregnancy in multiple sclerosis. Only in-frame clones appear in the TCRdb table, and some are missing; sequencing was by immunoSEQ multiplex PCR. The sample shows under 15,000 clones, around 87% of them seen only once. There are 17 residues in the CDR3. V lost 4 bases to trimming and J lost 4 bases, with 22 bases between them. Germline V gene sequence: CDR1 SGHNT, CDR2 YYREEE (reference sequence). The chain couples TRBV5-4 to TRBJ2-3, with a tentative D call TRBD2 (7 bases). This specimen was CD8+ T cells from peripheral blood mononuclear cells, taken in the second trimester of pregnancy. The source of this sequence is a female donor in good health, enrolled as a control in a pregnancy study. CDR3 DNA sequence: TGTGCCAGCAGCCCAGGCCCCCGGGGGGCACCACCAGATACGCAGTATTTT. It codes for CASSPGPRGAPPDTQYF.